The next 2 T cell receptor beta chains were all read from a single sample in a study of T cell responses to AZD1222 COVID-19 vaccine. The data were produced by immunoSEQ multiplex PCR, yet TCRdb's version contains in-frame clones alone and is incomplete. In the table there are about 140,000 clones, roughly 90% of which are singletons. Sample: peripheral blood, taken on day 0 of AZD1222 vaccination. The receptors come from an adult in good health.

This clone was observed a single time. This rearrangement joins TRBV6-6 to TRBJ2-5, with D uncertain. Trimming removed 5 bases from V and 2 bases from J, with 9 bases in between. The CDR3 is 13 residues long. Germline-derived CDR1 and CDR2 are MNHNY and SVGAGI (reference sequence). The CDR3 reads CASSAQLQETQYF. CDR3 in DNA: TGTGCCAGCAGTGCGCAGCTACAAGAGACCCAGTACTTC.

The chain has TRBV4-2 and TRBJ1-6; D may be TRBD1 (5 bases). The CDR3 loop spans 14 amino acids. Germline values: CDR1 LGHNA, CDR2 YNFKEQ. Between the trimmed V and J ends, which lost 4 bases and 6 bases, there was a span of 10 bases. CDR3 DNA sequence: TGTGCCAGCAGCCCGGGGCAGGCTAATTCACCCCTCCACTTT. Its protein product is CASSPGQANSPLHF.